This T cell receptor (beta chain) was found in a study of CXCR3-negative and CXCR3-positive naive CD8 T cells. With regard to this clonotype: The antigen is undetermined.

General study points: Naive cells that were CXCR3-positive had more hydrophobic TRB CDR3s (compared with CXCR3-negative naive cells).

Germline V lookup: CDR1 SQVTM, CDR2 ANQGSEA. The CDR3 has 13 amino acids. TRB cDNA libraries were made by UMI-labeled 5' RACE. TCRdb re-called the 5' RACE reads, yielding one record per CDR3 amino acid sequence without DNA. The sample data list 100,000 to 150,000 distinct CDR3 sequences. The chain uses TRBV29-1 and TRBJ2-2; TCRdb names TRBD2, which stays unverified in the absence of DNA. The sample was naive CXCR3+ CD8+ T cells from blood. Subset indicated: CD45RO-CCR7+CD27+CD95- naive CD8+ T cells expressing CXCR3 (TNR3+). The sequence was collected from a human donor in good health. Some clones in this sample may be carry-over from other donors' samples. CDR3 amino acids: CSARLAGAGELFF.